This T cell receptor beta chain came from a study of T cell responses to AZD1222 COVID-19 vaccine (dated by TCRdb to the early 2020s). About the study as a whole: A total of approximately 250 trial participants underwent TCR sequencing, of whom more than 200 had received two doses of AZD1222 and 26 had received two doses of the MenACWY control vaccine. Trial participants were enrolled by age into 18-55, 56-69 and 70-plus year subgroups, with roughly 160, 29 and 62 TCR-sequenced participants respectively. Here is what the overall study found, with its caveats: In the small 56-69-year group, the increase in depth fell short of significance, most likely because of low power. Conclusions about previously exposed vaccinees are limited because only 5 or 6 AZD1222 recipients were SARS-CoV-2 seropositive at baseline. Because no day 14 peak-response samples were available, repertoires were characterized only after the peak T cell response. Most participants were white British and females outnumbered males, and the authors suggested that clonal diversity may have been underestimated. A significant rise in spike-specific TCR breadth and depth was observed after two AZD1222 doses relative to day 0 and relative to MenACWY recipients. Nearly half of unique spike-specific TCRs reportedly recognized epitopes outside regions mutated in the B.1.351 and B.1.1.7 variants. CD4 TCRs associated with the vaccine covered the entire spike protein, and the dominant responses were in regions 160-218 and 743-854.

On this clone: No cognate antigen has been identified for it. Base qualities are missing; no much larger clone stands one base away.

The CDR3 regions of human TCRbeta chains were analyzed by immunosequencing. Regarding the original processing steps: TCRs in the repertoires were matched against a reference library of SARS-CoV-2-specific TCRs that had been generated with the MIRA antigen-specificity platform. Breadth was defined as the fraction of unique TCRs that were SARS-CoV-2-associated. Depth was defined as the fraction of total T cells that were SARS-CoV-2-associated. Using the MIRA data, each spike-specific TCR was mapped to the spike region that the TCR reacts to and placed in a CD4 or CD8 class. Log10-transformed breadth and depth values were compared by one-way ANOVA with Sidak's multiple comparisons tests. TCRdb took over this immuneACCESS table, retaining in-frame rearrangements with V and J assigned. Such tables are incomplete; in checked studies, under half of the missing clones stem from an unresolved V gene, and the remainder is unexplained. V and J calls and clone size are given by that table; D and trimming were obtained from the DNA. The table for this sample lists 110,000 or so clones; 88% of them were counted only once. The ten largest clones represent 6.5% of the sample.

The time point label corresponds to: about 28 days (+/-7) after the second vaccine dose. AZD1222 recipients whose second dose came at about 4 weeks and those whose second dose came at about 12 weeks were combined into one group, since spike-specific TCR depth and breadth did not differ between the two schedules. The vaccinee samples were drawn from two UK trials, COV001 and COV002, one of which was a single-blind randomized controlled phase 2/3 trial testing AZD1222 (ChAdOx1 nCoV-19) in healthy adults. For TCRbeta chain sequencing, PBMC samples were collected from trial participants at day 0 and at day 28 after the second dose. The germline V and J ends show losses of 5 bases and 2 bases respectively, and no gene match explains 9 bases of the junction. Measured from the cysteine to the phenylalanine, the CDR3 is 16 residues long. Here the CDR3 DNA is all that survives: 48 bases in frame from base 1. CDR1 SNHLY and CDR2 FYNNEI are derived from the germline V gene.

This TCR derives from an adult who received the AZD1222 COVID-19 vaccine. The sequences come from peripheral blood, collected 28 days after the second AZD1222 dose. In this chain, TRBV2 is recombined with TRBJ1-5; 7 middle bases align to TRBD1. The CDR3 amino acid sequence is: CASSTVRDRRNQPQHF. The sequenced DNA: TGTGCCAGCAGTACAGTCCGGGACAGACGCAATCAGCCCCAGCATTTT.